This T cell receptor (beta chain) is from a study of cytomegalovirus exposure and HLA in healthy donors. Study results and limitations: In vitro assays verified that three CMV-associated chains recognized CMV antigens specifically. In an earlier analysis, most TCR beta V segments were productive about 87% or about 30% of the time.

Comments on this clone: The antigen is not known.

CDR3 size: 13 residues. From germline, CDR1 is SNHLY and CDR2 FYNNEI. Germline trimming cut 10 bases from V and 0 bases from J; bases unmatched to any gene: 5. The PCR ran on 60 Vbeta and 13 Jbeta primers. Only in-frame clones appear in the TCRdb table, and some are missing; sequencing was by immunoSEQ multiplex PCR. The sample shows some 130,000 clones, roughly 82% of them seen only once. The sequence was obtained from a boy between 5 and 17 years old in good health and CMV-seronegative. V is TRBV2 and J is TRBJ2-7, with 8 bases matching TRBD1. Sequencing was performed on PBMCs. As DNA, the CDR3 is TGTGCCACCGTAACAGGGGGCTCCTACGAGCAGTACTTC. Protein sequence: CATVTGGSYEQYF.